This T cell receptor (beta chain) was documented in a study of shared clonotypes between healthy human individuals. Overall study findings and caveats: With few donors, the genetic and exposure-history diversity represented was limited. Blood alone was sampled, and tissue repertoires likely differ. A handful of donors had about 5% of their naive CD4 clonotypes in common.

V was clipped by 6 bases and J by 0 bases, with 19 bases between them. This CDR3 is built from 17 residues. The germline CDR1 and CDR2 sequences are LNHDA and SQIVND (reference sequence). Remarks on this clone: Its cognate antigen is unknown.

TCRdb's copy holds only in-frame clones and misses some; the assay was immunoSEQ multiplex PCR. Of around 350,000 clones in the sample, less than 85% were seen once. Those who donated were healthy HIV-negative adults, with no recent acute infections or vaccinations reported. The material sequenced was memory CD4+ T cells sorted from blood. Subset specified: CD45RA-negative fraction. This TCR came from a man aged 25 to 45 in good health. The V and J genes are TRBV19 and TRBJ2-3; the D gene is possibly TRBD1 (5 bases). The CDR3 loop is CASRPTNRLFSTDTQYF. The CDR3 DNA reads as TGTGCCAGTAGGCCGACGAACAGGCTCTTTAGCACAGATACGCAGTATTTT. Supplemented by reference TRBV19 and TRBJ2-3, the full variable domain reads DGGITQSPKYLFRKEGQNVTLSCEQNLNHDAMYWYRQDPGQGLRLIYYSQIVNDFQKGDIAEGYSVSREKKESFPLTVTSAQKNPTAFYLCASRPTNRLFSTDTQYFGPGTRLTVL.